This TCR beta chain was retrieved from a study of blood T cell repertoires in COVID-19. Across the study: The United States, Italy and Spain provided the acute and convalescent COVID-19 samples. PBMCs, B-cell-depleted T cells, or T cells were the source of the cDNA or gDNA that made up the material.

V was clipped by 3 bases and J by 2 bases, with 8 bases between them. Germline V gene data show CDR1 as MDHEN and CDR2 as SYDVKM. The CDR3 is made up of 15 amino acids. In the original workflow: Reference gene primer amplification gave nucleated cell count estimates. Using immunoSEQ multiplex PCR, the repertoire was profiled, and TCRdb retains in-frame clones only, with some absent. V, J and clone size are taken as reported in that table, and D and trimming were inferred from the DNA itself. The table has fewer than 120,000 clones, 70% to 80% seen once; the top ten hold under 10%. This TCR derives from a woman in her sixties or seventies with acute or convalescent COVID-19. The chain recombines TRBV28 with TRBJ2-6, with a weak D call TRBD2 (6 bases). Sequencing was performed on peripheral blood. DNA of the CDR3: TGTGCCAGCAGTTTCGGGGGAACTGGGGCCAACGTCCTGACTTTC. Protein: CASSFGGTGANVLTF.